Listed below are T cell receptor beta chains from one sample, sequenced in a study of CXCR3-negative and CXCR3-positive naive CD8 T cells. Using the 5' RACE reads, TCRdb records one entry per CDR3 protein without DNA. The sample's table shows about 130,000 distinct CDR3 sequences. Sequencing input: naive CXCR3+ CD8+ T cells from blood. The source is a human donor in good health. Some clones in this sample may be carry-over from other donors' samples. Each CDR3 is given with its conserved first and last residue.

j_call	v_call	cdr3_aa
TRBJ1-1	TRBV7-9	CASSYVQNTEAFF
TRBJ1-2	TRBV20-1	CSASSSAGEDYGYTF
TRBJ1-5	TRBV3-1	CASSQEPVYSNQPQHF
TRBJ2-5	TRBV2	CASRTSGSRKTQYF
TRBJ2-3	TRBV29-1	CSVEDIGRDTQYF
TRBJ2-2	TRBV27	CASTGGGAGELFF
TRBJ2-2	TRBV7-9	CASSPRLDLTGELFF
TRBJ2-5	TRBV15	CATSRGPRGAETQYF
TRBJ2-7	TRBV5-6	CASRLSNSYEQYF
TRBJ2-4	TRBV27	CASSLAPGGNIQYF
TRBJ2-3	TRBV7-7	CASSLGLAGNTDTQYF
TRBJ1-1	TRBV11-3	CASSLRGGNTEAFF
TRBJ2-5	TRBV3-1	CASSHYSGGGALETQYF
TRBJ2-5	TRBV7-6	CASSLGGGAYQETQYF
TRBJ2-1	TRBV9	CASSVGGGSYNEQFF
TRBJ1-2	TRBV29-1	CSVVGQGEGYTF
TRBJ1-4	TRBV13	CASSFWAGEKLFF
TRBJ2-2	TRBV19	CASSIGTRGRPNTGELFF
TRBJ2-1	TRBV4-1	CASSQGLAGGHTYNEQFF
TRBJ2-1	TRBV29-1	CSVELAVPHEQFF
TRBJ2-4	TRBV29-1	CSVGSGGGVQYF
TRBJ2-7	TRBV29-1	CSVEVGWEQYF
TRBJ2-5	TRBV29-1	CSVEDLQASGETQYF
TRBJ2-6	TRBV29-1	CSARTGGAPGANVLTF
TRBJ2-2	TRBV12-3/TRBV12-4	CASSFERTIYGSTGELFF
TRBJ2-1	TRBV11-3	CASSSLSDEQFF
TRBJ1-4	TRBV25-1	CASSEYSSCPLNEKLFF
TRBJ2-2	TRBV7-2	CASSLSVGRKNTGELFF
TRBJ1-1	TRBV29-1	CSVEWVGVLVNTEAFF
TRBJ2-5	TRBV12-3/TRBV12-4	CASSFGSTVQETQYF
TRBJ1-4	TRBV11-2	CASSSPLARAGEKLFF
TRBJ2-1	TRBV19	CASSSGGWDEQFF
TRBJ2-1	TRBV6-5	CASRGGNEQFF
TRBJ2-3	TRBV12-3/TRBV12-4	CASSLGPGPSTDTQYF
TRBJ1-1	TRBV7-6	CASSSLDLAGGAFF
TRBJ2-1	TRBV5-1	CASRTSGSHEQFF
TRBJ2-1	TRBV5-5	CASSLGPTSGGAFEQFF
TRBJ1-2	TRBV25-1	CASSEFTGAYGYTF
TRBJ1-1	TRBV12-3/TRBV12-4	CASSLGRGMEAFF
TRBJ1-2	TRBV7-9	CASSPTDGYGYTF
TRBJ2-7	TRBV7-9	CASSLAGQVTYEQYF
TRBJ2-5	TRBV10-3	CAIGGTSGGTSQETQYF
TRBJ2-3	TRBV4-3	CASSQEVGRMTDTQYF
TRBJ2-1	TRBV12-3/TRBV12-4	CASKSEAGGDEQFF
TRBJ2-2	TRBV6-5	CASSGFRNTGELFF
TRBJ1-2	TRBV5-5	CASSLEADLYGYTF
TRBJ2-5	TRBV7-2	CASRSPSGSGGDSETQYF
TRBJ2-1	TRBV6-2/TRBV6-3	CASSYSYLFVVGGNNEQFF